This T cell receptor beta chain was observed in a study of blood T cells in healthy people across ages. Per germline, CDR1 MNHNS and CDR2 SASEGT. The CDR3 covers 14 residues. Details on this clonotype: The antigen is unknown. With a much larger clone just one base away, this may be a read error.

Healthy Caucasian individuals from Russia aged roughly 6 to 100 were enrolled as donors. PCR was performed a second time for about 7 to 11 cycles using a sample-barcoded 5' primer and a J-beta primer mix. Each of the cDNA molecules was tagged by a template-switch adaptor with 12 random nucleotides. TCRdb re-called the 5' RACE reads with MiXCR, one entry per CDR3 protein. The data hold fewer than 2,000,000 distinct CDR3 sequences, with around 42% observed a single time. Study-wide results and limits: Getting older went along with TCR beta diversity per million T cells dropping roughly linearly. Diversity was higher, and naive CD4+ cells more numerous, in long-lived donors than in aged donors.

Sample: blood. The chain uses TRBV6-1 and TRBJ2-1; 9 nucleotides line up with TRBD1. This receptor was taken from a human donor in good health. CDR3 residues: CASNRGRKWDEQCF. The CDR3 DNA is TGTGCCAGCAACAGGGGGCGTAAATGGGATGAGCAGTGCTTC.